The source of this TCR beta chain is a study of identical twins. V dropped 3 bases and J dropped 8 bases, with 14 bases sitting between them. Germline V gene data show CDR1 as SNHLY and CDR2 as FYNNEI. The CDR3 length is 14 residues. One entry per CDR3 protein, called by TCRdb with MiXCR from the 5' RACE reads. The repertoire consists of a few hundred thousand distinct CDR3 sequences, with 6.5% to 9.5% occurring once and the leading ten covering less than 4%. This clonotype was seen only a few times. This sample also belongs to another study, concerning yellow fever vaccine responses in identical twins.

This TCR was recovered from a woman younger than 35 in good health. The V call is TRBV2, the J call TRBJ2-1; no clear D gene. Sequencing was performed on CD8+ T cells sorted from blood. CDR3 sequence reads: CASSELLSGDEQFF. The CDR3 nucleotides read TGTGCCAGCAGTGAGCTACTTTCTGGGGATGAGCAGTTCTTC.